This T cell receptor (beta chain) is drawn from a study of early stage breast cancer tumors. The study, taken as a whole, reports: Enriched TCRB sequences shared across patients were mostly commonly generated sequences. Tumors had about 2.5-fold higher T cell density and higher clonality than adjacent normal breast tissue.

Libraries were prepared by immunoSEQ multiplex PCR; TCRdb keeps only in-frame clonotypes and omits some of them. The repertoire consists of approximately 75,000 clones, with around 80% occurring once and the leading ten covering over 3.5%. Germline assignment: CDR1 SQVTM and CDR2 ANQGSEA. V was trimmed by 4 bases and J by 0 bases, leaving 15 bases between them. This CDR3 spans 15 amino acids. Concerning this clone itself: Its specificity is not known.

The chain couples TRBV29-1 to TRBJ1-1; tentatively, D is TRBD1 (5 bases). The clonotype originates from a person aged 35-49 years with breast cancer. Input material: blood. DNA for the CDR3: TGCAGCGTTGTTCCCTCCTTGGGACTGAACACTGAAGCTTTCTTT. The encoded protein is CSVVPSLGLNTEAFF.